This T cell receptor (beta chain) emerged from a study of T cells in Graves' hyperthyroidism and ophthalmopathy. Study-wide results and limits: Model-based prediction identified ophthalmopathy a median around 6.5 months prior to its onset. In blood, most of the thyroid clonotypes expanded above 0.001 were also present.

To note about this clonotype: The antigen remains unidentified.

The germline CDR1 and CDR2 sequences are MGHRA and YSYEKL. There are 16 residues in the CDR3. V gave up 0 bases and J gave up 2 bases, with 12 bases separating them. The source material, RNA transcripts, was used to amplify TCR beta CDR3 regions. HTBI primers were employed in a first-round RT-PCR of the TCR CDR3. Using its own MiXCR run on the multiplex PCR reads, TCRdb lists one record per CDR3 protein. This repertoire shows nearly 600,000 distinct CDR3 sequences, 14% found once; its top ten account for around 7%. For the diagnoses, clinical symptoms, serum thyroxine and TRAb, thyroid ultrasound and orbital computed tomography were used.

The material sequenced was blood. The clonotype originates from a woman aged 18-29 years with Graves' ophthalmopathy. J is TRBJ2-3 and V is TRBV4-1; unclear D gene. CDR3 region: CASSQDSLGPTDTQYF. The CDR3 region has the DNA TGCGCCAGCAGCCAAGATTCGCTGGGCCCCACAGATACGCAGTATTTT.